The 26 T cell receptor beta chains listed next were all sequenced from one sample in a study of shared clonotypes between healthy human individuals. Libraries were prepared by immunoSEQ multiplex PCR; TCRdb keeps only in-frame clonotypes and omits some of them. The sample has about half a million clones, roughly 80% seen once. Sequencing was performed on PBMCs. The origin of the receptors is a woman aged 40 to 50 in good health. Some clones in this sample may be carry-over from other donors' samples.

This clone came up a few times. The chain uses TRBV6-5 and TRBJ1-5; possibly TRBD1 for D (6 bases). V was pared by 5 bases and J by 10 bases, with 21 bases between. The germline V gene encodes CDR1 MNHEY and CDR2 SVGAGI. The CDR3 totals 15 residues. This CDR3 is CASSPGGRGPSPQHF. For the CDR3, the DNA is TGTGCCAGCAGTCCCGGCGGCAGGGGTCCGTCTCCCCAGCATTTT.

The chain links TRBV7-8 to TRBJ2-7, with a tentative D call TRBD1 (6 bases). The V and J ends lost 7 bases and 4 bases respectively, with 17 bases between them. Looked up from germline, CDR1 is SGHVS and CDR2 is FQNEAQ. CDR3 length: 14 amino acids. CDR3 DNA: TGTGCCAGCAACCTAAACAGGGATCGTTACGAGCAGTACTTC. This translates into CASNLNRDRYEQYF.

The rearrangement links TRBV28 to TRBJ1-1; D remains unclear. The CDR3 loop spans 13 amino acids. Germline V gene lookup returns CDR1 MDHEN and CDR2 SYDVKM. V was shortened by 5 bases and J by 2 bases, with 9 bases between the two germline ends. This chain's CDR3 is CASSLPINTEAFF. The CDR3 region has the DNA TGTGCCAGCAGTCTACCTATAAACACTGAAGCTTTCTTT.

CDR3 sequence reads: CASSVGDYSDEQFF. Written as DNA, the CDR3 is TGTGCCAGCAGCGTAGGGGACTACTCGGATGAGCAGTTCTTC. The chain combines TRBV9 with TRBJ2-1; TRBD2 aligns across 7 bases. The germline V gene encodes CDR1 SGDLS and CDR2 YYNGEE. V lost 0 bases, J lost 8 bases, and 5 bases stayed unmatched. This CDR3 is built from 14 residues.

V and J are TRBV11-3 and TRBJ2-3, with 14 nucleotides matching TRBD2. The CDR3 runs to 16 residues. The V gene end was trimmed by 5 bases and the J gene end by 8 bases; junction bases not matched to a gene: 9. Looked up from germline, CDR1 is SGHNT and CDR2 is YENEEA. In DNA form, the CDR3 reads TGTGCCAGCAGCACTGAAGGGACTAGCGGGAGTAGTACGCAGTATTTT. Residues: CASSTEGTSGSSTQYF. The full variable domain, rest sourced from reference TRBV11-3 and TRBJ2-3, is EAGVVQSPRYKIIEKKQPVAFWCNPISGHNTLYWYLQNLGQGPELLIRYENEEAVDDSQLPKDRFSAERLKGVDSTLKIQPAELGDSAVYLCASSTEGTSGSSTQYFGPGTRLTVL.

The chain has TRBV10-2 and TRBJ2-1; TRBD2 matches at 12 bases. Germline lookup yields CDR1 WSHSY and CDR2 SAAADI. This CDR3 contains 14 residues. V gave up 7 bases and J gave up 8 bases; unmatched junction bases: 6. CDR3: CASKLAGGYDEQFF. In DNA form, the CDR3 reads TGCGCCAGCAAACTAGCGGGAGGTTACGATGAGCAGTTCTTC.

The chain carries TRBV7-2 and TRBJ2-2; D perhaps matches TRBD1 (6 bases). The ends were cut back, 5 bases at V and 5 bases at J, with 15 bases in the middle. The CDR3 consists of 15 residues. Germline V gene data show CDR1 as SGHTA and CDR2 as FQGNSA. In DNA form, the CDR3 reads TGTGCCAGCAGCCCGGCCAGGACAGCTACCGGGGAGCTGTTTTTT. Encoded protein: CASSPARTATGELFF. Drawing the rest from reference TRBV7-2 and TRBJ2-2, the complete variable domain is GAGVSQSPSNKVTEKGKDVELRCDPISGHTALYWYRQSLGQGLEFLIYFQGNSAPDKSGLPSDRFSAERTGGSVSTLTIQRTQQEDSAVYLCASSPARTATGELFFGEGSRLTVL.

The V and J genes are TRBV6-1 and TRBJ2-7, with D perhaps matching TRBD1 or TRBD2 (6 bases each). V dropped 7 bases and J dropped 2 bases, with 15 bases sitting between them. The length of the CDR3 is 14 residues. Germline CDR1 reads MNHNS; CDR2 reads SASEGT. CDR3 nucleotides: TGTGCCAGCAAGGGGGAGGCCTTTCCCTACGAGCAGTACTTC. This encodes CASKGEAFPYEQYF.

This sequence joins TRBV27 and TRBJ2-5; 14 bases fit TRBD2. The V segment lost 4 bases and the J segment 4 bases; nucleotides outside the gene matches: 17. Looked up from germline, CDR1 is MNHEY and CDR2 is SMNVEV (reference sequence). CDR3 length: 20 residues. This CDR3 is CASSSHIKPGLAGVGETQYF. In nucleotides, the CDR3 is TGTGCCAGCAGTTCACACATTAAGCCGGGACTAGCGGGAGTTGGAGAGACCCAGTACTTC.

V is TRBV5-4 and J is TRBJ1-2; D is ambiguous. The ends were cut back, 2 bases at V and 3 bases at J, with 8 bases in the middle. There are 13 residues in the CDR3. Germline CDR1 SGHNT, CDR2 YYREEE (reference sequence). The CDR3 loop is CASSFEEDYGYTF. The CDR3 DNA follows: TGTGCCAGCAGCTTTGAGGAGGACTATGGCTACACCTTC.

The chain links TRBV6-5 to TRBJ2-6, with no clear D. Germline V gene lookup returns CDR1 MNHEY and CDR2 SVGAGI. V was trimmed by 1 base and J by 0 bases, leaving 1 base between them. This CDR3 spans 14 amino acids. The CDR3 sequence: CASSYYSGANVLTF. The CDR3 bases are TGTGCCAGCAGTTACTACTCTGGGGCCAACGTCCTGACTTTC.

This clone was detected a few times. The chain uses TRBV29-1 and TRBJ2-2; 8 nucleotides agree with TRBD1. The V and J ends lost 5 bases and 0 bases, in that order; junction bases with no gene match: 5. CDR1 SQVTM and CDR2 ANQGSEA come from the germline V gene. CDR3 length: 15 amino acids. The CDR3 region has the DNA TGCAGCGTTTCTAGGACAGGGTCGAACACCGGGGAGCTGTTTTTT. Translated: CSVSRTGSNTGELFF.

The chain employs TRBV19 and TRBJ2-1; 9 positions agree with TRBD2. CDR1 is LNHDA and CDR2 is SQIVND in the germline V gene (reference sequence). Germline trimming cut 7 bases from V and 9 bases from J; bases unmatched to any gene: 10. The CDR3 covers 14 residues. CDR3 nucleotides: TGTGCCAGTATGGTGCGGGAGGGCCAGGGTGAGCAGTTCTTC. Its translation: CASMVREGQGEQFF. Based on the CDR3 plus reference TRBV19 and TRBJ2-1, the full variable domain is DGGITQSPKYLFRKEGQNVTLSCEQNLNHDAMYWYRQDPGQGLRLIYYSQIVNDFQKGDIAEGYSVSREKKESFPLTVTSAQKNPTAFYLCASMVREGQGEQFFGPGTRLTVL.

The CDR3 DNA sequence: TGTGCCAGCAGCGGGGGACAGAGCACTGAAGCTTTCTTT. This codes for CASSGGQSTEAFF. The chain couples TRBV9 to TRBJ1-1; TRBD1 matches at 7 bases. V lost 3 bases, J lost 4 bases, and 3 bases stayed unmatched. The CDR3 extends over 13 amino acids. Germline values: CDR1 SGDLS, CDR2 YYNGEE.

The gene calls are TRBV9 and TRBJ1-5, with D possibly being TRBD1 (6 bases). V was cut by 2 bases and J by 3 bases, with 9 bases left in between. CDR3 size: 14 residues. Germline V gene lookup returns CDR1 SGDLS and CDR2 YYNGEE. This CDR3 is CASSVRDNNQPQHF. The CDR3 DNA is TGTGCCAGCAGCGTCCGGGACAACAATCAGCCCCAGCATTTT.

The gene calls are TRBV2 and TRBJ2-7; TRBD1 is a possible D gene (6 bases). Germline CDR1 reads SNHLY; CDR2 reads FYNNEI. The CDR3 consists of 14 residues. V gave up 10 bases and J gave up 0 bases, with 16 bases separating them. CDR3 bases: TGTGCCACGTTTGAAACAGGGAGCTCCTACGAGCAGTACTTC. Its translation is CATFETGSSYEQYF.

V usage is TRBV9 and J usage is TRBJ2-1, with D perhaps matching TRBD1 (6 bases). The CDR3 has 16 amino acids. V was pared by 0 bases and J by 0 bases, with 10 bases between. Germline loops: CDR1 SGDLS, CDR2 YYNGEE. The CDR3 sequence is CASSVGPDSSYNEQFF. The CDR3 DNA reads TGTGCCAGCAGCGTAGGTCCGGACAGCTCCTACAATGAGCAGTTCTTC.

The chain uses TRBV9 and TRBJ2-5; D is perhaps TRBD2 (5 bases). Germline V gives CDR1 SGDLS, CDR2 YYNGEE. This CDR3 is 14 amino acids long. V was trimmed by 0 bases and J by 5 bases, leaving 11 bases between them. CDR3: CASSVGGSGETQYF. The CDR3 nucleotides are TGTGCCAGCAGCGTAGGTGGGAGTGGGGAGACCCAGTACTTC.

The gene calls are TRBV11-2 and TRBJ2-1; no firm D call. The CDR3 loop spans 16 amino acids. The V and J ends lost 3 bases and 0 bases respectively, with 12 bases between them. CDR1 is SGHAT, CDR2 FQNNGV, per germline. CDR3 bases: TGTGCCAGCAGCTTTACTCGACGTAGCTCCTACAATGAGCAGTTCTTC. Protein: CASSFTRRSSYNEQFF.

The rearrangement links TRBV7-9 to TRBJ1-2; possible D gene TRBD1, 6 bases. The germline gives CDR1 SEHNR, CDR2 FQNEAQ (reference sequence). The CDR3 has 19 amino acids. With 5 bases removed from V and 5 bases from J, the gap between germline ends came to 30 bases. DNA for the CDR3: TGTGCCAGCAGCGCGGGGGGCGGTTCCGGGACACCTCTCGTGTATGGCTACACCTTC. Amino acid sequence: CASSAGGGSGTPLVYGYTF.

This clone was seen many times. Other DNA sequences in this sample translate to the same CDR3. V is TRBV10-1 and J is TRBJ2-7; D possibly corresponds to TRBD1 (5 bases). This CDR3 has 13 amino acids. Trimming stripped 4 bases from V and 1 base from J, with 8 bases between. The germline CDR1 and CDR2 sequences are WNHNN and SYGVQD (reference sequence). The CDR3 bases are TGCGCCAGCAGTGGACAGCCGTCCTACGAGCAGTACTTC. It is translated as CASSGQPSYEQYF.

The chain combines TRBV6-4 with TRBJ2-7; D might be TRBD1 or TRBD2, each matching 5 bases. Germline values: CDR1 MRHNA, CDR2 SNTAGT. Trimming shortened V by 6 bases and J by 1 base, and 13 bases separated the two germline ends. This CDR3 region has 14 residues. The DNA for the CDR3 is TGTGCCAGCAGCATCCGGGACCTATCCTACGAGCAGTACTTC. Its protein is CASSIRDLSYEQYF.

This rearrangement joins TRBV25-1 to TRBJ2-2; D is ambiguous. CDR3 size: 14 residues. The germline V gene has CDR1 MGHDK and CDR2 SYGVNS. V lost 8 bases and J lost 1, with 11 bases in between. The CDR3 region has the DNA TGTGCCAGCGGGCCTAAGAAGAACACCGGGGAGCTGTTTTTT. Encoded protein: CASGPKKNTGELFF.

The V call is TRBV28, the J call TRBJ1-5, with a possible D match to TRBD1 (5 bases). The CDR3 has 14 amino acids. Germline CDR1 MDHEN, CDR2 SYDVKM. V was clipped by 7 bases and J by 7 bases, with 17 bases between them. CDR3 nucleotides: TGTGCCAGCACCGGGTTGGGGGAGAGGCAGCCCCAGCATTTT. Translated, it gives CASTGLGERQPQHF.

J is TRBJ2-2 and V is TRBV7-8; D may be TRBD2 (5 bases). The germline V gene encodes CDR1 SGHVS and CDR2 FQNEAQ. Trimming removed 11 bases at V and 3 bases at J, with 16 bases between. The CDR3 is made up of 14 amino acids. The CDR3 DNA reads as TGTGCCGACGCTCCGGGAACCTACACCGGGGAGCTGTTTTTT. Its translation: CADAPGTYTGELFF.

The V and J genes are TRBV5-1 and TRBJ2-1; no reliable D call. Looked up from germline, CDR1 is SGHRS and CDR2 is YFSETQ. The CDR3 is 15 residues long. Trimming removed 1 base from V and 5 bases from J, with 13 bases in between. The CDR3 sequence is CASSLTSDRNNEQFF. The CDR3 DNA sequence: TGCGCCAGCAGCTTGACGTCCGACCGGAACAATGAGCAGTTCTTC.